Here is one T cell receptor (beta chain) with its context. This record comes from a study of cytomegalovirus exposure and HLA in healthy donors. Primers for the PCR totalled 60 Vbeta and 13 Jbeta. Produced via immunoSEQ multiplex PCR; TCRdb's table is partial and in-frame only. Among under 170,000 clones, roughly 63% were seen once, and the ten largest hold roughly 6.8%. The V gene's germline CDR1 is MNHEY and CDR2 SMNVEV (reference sequence). Trimming shortened V by 8 bases and J by 7 bases, and 6 bases separated the two germline ends. This CDR3 comprises 10 residues. This clonotype was sampled from a woman aged 55-69 years in good health and CMV-seropositive. This rearrangement joins TRBV27 to TRBJ2-1; perhaps TRBD2 as D (5 bases). The sample comprised PBMCs. The CDR3 loop is CASRGNEQFF. CDR3 nucleotides: TGTGCCAGCCGCGGGAATGAGCAGTTCTTC.